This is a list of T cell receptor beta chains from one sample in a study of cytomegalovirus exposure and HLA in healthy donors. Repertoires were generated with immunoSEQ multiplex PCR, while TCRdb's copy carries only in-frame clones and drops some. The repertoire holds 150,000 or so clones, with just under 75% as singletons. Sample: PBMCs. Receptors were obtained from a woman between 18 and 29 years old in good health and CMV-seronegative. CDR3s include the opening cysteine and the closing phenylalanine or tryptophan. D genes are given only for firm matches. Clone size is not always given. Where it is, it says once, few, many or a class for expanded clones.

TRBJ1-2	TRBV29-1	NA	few	TGCAGCGTTGAAGGTCAGAAATATGGCTACACCTTC	CSVEGQKYGYTF
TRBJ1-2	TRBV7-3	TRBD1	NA	TGTGCCAGCAGCTTAACCATAACAGGGGACTATGGCTACACCTTC	CASSLTITGDYGYTF
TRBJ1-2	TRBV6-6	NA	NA	TGTGCCAGCAGCTCCGGGTCGGGGGGCGGTGCGAGCTACACCTTC	CASSSGSGGGASYTF
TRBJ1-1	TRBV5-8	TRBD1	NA	TGTGCCAGCAGCTCAGGACAGGGTTTACCTGAAGCTTTCTTT	CASSSGQGLPEAFF
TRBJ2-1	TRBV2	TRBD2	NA	TGTGCCAGCAGTGGGGAGGGGCCCTACAATGAGCAGTTCTTC	CASSGEGPYNEQFF
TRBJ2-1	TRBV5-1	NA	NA	TGCGCCAGCAGCTTCGTCCGCAGCTCCTACAATGAGCAGTTCTTC	CASSFVRSSYNEQFF
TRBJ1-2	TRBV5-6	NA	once	TGTGCCAGCAGCGCCACAGGGACGCACTATGGCTACACCTTC	CASSATGTHYGYTF
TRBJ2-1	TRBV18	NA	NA	TGTGCCAGCTCACCAGGACTGTCCCAGAAGGGCAATGAGCAGTTCTTC	CASSPGLSQKGNEQFF
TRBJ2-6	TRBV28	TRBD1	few	TGTGCCAGCAGTCCCCCCATCCAGGGGGCTGGGGCCAACGTCCTGACTTTC	CASSPPIQGAGANVLTF
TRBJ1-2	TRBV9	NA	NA	TGTGCCAGCAGCGCCAATGTGGGCAGGGGAACCGGCTATGGCTACACCTTC	CASSANVGRGTGYGYTF
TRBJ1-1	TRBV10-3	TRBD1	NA	TGTGCCATCAGAGCGGACAGGGATAGTGAAGCTTTCTTT	CAIRADRDSEAFF
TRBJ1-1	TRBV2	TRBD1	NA	TGTGCCAGCAGTTCCGGACAGGGGCAAACTGAAGCTTTCTTT	CASSSGQGQTEAFF
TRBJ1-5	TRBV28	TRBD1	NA	TGTGCCAGCAGAGATGACAGGGGGTATAGCAATCAGCCCCAGCATTTT	CASRDDRGYSNQPQHF
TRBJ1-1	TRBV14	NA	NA	TGTGCCAGCAGCCTTTTACAGGGTGTCTCTGAAGCTTTCTTT	CASSLLQGVSEAFF
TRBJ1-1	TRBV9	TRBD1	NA	TGTGCCAGCAGCGTAATCGGACAGGGGAACACTGAAGCTTTCTTT	CASSVIGQGNTEAFF
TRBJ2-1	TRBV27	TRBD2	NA	TGTGCCAGCAGTCCAGGGACTAGCGGGTACAATGAGCAGTTCTTC	CASSPGTSGYNEQFF
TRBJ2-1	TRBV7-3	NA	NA	TGTGCCAGCAGCTTATCGGCTAGCGACTTTGAGCAGTTCTTC	CASSLSASDFEQFF
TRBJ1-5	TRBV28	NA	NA	TGTGCCAGTCTCCGGCAGGGGCCCAATCAGCCCCAGCATTTT	CASLRQGPNQPQHF
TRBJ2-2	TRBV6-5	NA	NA	TGTGCCTACCGTCGAGCCAGGGACACCGGGGAGCTGTTTTTT	CAYRRARDTGELFF
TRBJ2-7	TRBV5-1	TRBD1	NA	TGCGCCAGCAGCTTGGGGACAGGAGCCGAAGTCTCCTCCTACGAGCAGTACTTC	CASSLGTGAEVSSYEQYF
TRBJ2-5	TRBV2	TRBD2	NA	TGTGCCAGCAGTGCGTGGGAGGGGGAGACCCAGTACTTC	CASSAWEGETQYF
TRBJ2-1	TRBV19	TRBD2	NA	TGTGCCAGTAGTCCCGTTAGCGGGAAGTTAAATGAGCAGTTCTTC	CASSPVSGKLNEQFF
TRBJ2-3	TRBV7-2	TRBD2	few	TGTGCCAGCAGCGAACTAGCGGCCGGCGATACGCAGTATTTT	CASSELAAGDTQYF
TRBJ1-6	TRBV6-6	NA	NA	TGTGCCGCGATTGACAGGACTAATTCACCCCTCCACTTT	CAAIDRTNSPLHF
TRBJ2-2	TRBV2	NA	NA	TGTGCCAGCAGTGGCTTAGCGGCGAACACCGGGGAGCTGTTTTTT	CASSGLAANTGELFF
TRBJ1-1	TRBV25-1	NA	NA	TGTGCCAGCAGCCCCCTGGTAAGGGGTGAAGCTTTCTTT	CASSPLVRGEAFF
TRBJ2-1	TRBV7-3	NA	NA	TGTGCCAGCAGCTTAACTCCGGGGTATGAGCAGTTCTTC	CASSLTPGYEQFF
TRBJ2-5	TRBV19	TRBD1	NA	TGTGCCACCTTAGACAGGGACCAAGAGACCCAGTACTTC	CATLDRDQETQYF
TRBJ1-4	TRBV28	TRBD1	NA	TGTGCCACCTTAAAGGGACAGGGGGCCGAAAAACTGTTTTTT	CATLKGQGAEKLFF
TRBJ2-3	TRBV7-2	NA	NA	TGTGCCAGCAGCTTATCCCCGGGGGTAGTCACAGATACGCAGTATTTT	CASSLSPGVVTDTQYF
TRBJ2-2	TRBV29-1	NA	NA	TGCAGCGTTGAGAAACAGGTGAACACCGGGGAGCTGTTTTTT	CSVEKQVNTGELFF
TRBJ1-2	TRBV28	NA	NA	TGTGCCAGCACCCAGACTCCGGGAGCGGCGGGCTACACCTTC	CASTQTPGAAGYTF
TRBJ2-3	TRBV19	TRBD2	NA	TGTGCCAGTTCACTAGCGGGAGGTACAGATACGCAGTATTTT	CASSLAGGTDTQYF
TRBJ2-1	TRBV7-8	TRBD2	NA	TGTGCCAGCAGCTTAGGGTTCGGGTGGTTCGGGACTAGCGGGAGTCAGGAGCAGTTCTTC	CASSLGFGWFGTSGSQEQFF
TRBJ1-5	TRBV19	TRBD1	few	TGTGCCAGTAGCTCCCGAGGGGGCATCAATCAGCCCCAGCATTTT	CASSSRGGINQPQHF
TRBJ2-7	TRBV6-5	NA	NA	TGTGCCAGCAGTTACTCGTTCACATTCGAAACGTACGAGCAGTACTTC	CASSYSFTFETYEQYF
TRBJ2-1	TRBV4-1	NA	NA	TGCGCCAGCAGCCAACTCCTAGTTAATGAGCAGTTCTTC	CASSQLLVNEQFF
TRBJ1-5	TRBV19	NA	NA	TGTGCCAGCACCGGACACTTCAATCAGCCCCAGCATTTT	CASTGHFNQPQHF
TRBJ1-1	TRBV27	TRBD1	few	TGTGCCAGCAGTTTGACTAGGACAGGCCAGAACACTGAAGCTTTCTTT	CASSLTRTGQNTEAFF
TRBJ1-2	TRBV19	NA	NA	TGTGCCAGTAGTATAAGCAGGGGCGGCTACACCTTC	CASSISRGGYTF
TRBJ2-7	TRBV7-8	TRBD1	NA	TGTGCCAGCAGCGGGGACAGTCTATACGAGCAGTACTTC	CASSGDSLYEQYF
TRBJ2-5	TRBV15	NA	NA	TGTGCCACCAGCAGACCCGCAGGGACCCAGTACTTC	CATSRPAGTQYF
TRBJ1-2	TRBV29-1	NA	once	TGCAGCGACAGGAGCCCTTTACGAGGCTACACCTTC	CSDRSPLRGYTF
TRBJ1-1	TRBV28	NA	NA	TGTGCCAGCTTGAGTATATGGGGGGGAGCTTTCTTT	CASLSIWGGAFF
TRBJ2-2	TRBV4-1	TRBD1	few	TGCGCCAGCAGCCAAGATCGTAGTCCGGGACAGGGATCCGGGGCCGGGGAGCTGTTTTTT	CASSQDRSPGQGSGAGELFF
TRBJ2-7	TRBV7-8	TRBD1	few	TGTGCCAGCAGCTTAGGGGCAGGGGGAACTTACGAGCAGTACTTC	CASSLGAGGTYEQYF
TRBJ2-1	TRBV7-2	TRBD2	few	TGTGCCAGCAGTCCCGGGGGGGGCGCCTACAATGAGCAGTTCTTC	CASSPGGGAYNEQFF